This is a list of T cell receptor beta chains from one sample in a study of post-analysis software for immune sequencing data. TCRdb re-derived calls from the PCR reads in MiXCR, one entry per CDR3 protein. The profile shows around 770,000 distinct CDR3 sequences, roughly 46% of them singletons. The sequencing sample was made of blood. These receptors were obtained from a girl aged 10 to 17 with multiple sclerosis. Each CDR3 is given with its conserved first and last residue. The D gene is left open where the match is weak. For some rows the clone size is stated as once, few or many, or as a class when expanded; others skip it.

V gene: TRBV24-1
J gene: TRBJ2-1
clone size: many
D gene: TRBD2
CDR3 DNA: TGTGCCACCAGTGATTGGGGTGTGCGGGAGGGATCCTACAATGAGCAGTTCTTC
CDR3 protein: CATSDWGVREGSYNEQFF

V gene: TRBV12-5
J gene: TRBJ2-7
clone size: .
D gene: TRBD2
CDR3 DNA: TGTGCTAGTGGTTTGGTCGCGGGAGGCTACGAGCAGTACTTC
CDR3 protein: CASGLVAGGYEQYF

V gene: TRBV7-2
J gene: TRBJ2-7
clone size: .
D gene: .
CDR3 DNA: TGTGCCAGCGGTGACAATGAGCAGTACTTC
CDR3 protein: CASGDNEQYF

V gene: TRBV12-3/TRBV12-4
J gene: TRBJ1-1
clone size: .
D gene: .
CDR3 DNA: TGTGCCAGCAGCCAGGCTAGCGGGAGCGGGACTGAAGCTTTCTTT
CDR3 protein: CASSQASGSGTEAFF

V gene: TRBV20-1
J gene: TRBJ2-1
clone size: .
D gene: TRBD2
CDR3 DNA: TGCAGTGCTAGAGATCCGTGGTTAGCGGGAGGATTTGGTGAGCAGTTCTTC
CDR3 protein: CSARDPWLAGGFGEQFF

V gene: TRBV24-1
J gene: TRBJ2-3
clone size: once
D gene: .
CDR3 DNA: TGTGCCACCAGTGATCCCGCTGCCCCAGGTTCCTTCACAGATACGCAGTATTTT
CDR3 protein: CATSDPAAPGSFTDTQYF

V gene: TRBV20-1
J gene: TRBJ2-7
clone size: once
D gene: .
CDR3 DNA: TGCAGTGCTCCTCGGGACACCGAGGAGGACGAGCAGTACTTC
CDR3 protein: CSAPRDTEEDEQYF

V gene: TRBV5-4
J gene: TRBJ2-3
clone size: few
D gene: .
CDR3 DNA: TGTGCCAGCAGCTATGGAGGTTTCACAGATACGCAGTATTTT
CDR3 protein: CASSYGGFTDTQYF

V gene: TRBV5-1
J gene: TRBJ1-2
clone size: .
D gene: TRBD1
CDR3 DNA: TGCGCCAGCAGCTTGGAAGGGGGCGTCGACTATGGCTACACCTTC
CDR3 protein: CASSLEGGVDYGYTF

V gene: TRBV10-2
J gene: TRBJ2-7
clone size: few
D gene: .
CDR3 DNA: TGCGCCAGCAGTGCGCACGAGCAGTACTTC
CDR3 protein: CASSAHEQYF

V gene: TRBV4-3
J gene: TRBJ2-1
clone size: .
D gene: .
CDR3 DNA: TGCGCCAGCAGCCAAGATCGTATGTGGTTGAATGAGCAGTTCTTC
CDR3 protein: CASSQDRMWLNEQFF

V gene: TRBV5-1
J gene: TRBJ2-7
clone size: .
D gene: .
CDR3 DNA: TGCGCCAGCAGCATCCCTACAGGGTTGGACGAGCAGTACTTC
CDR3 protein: CASSIPTGLDEQYF

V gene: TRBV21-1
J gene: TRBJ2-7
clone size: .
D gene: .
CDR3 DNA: TGTGCCAGCAGCAAAGCCGCAGGCCCCACCTACGAGCAGTACTTC
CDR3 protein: CASSKAAGPTYEQYF

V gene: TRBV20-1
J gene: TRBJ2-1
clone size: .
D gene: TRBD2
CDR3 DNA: TGCAGTGCTATTTCCGGGACTAGGAGGATCGATGAGCAGTTCTTC
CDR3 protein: CSAISGTRRIDEQFF

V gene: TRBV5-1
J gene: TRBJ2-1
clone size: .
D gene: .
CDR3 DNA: TGCGCCAGCAGCCTGGCCTTCAATGAGCAGTTCTTC
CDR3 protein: CASSLAFNEQFF

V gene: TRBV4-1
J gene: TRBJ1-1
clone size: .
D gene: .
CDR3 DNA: TGCGCCAGCAGCCAACATCGGTCAGGGGCGGATGAAGCTTTCTTT
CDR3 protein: CASSQHRSGADEAFF

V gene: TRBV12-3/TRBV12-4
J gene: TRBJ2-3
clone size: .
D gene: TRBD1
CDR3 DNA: TGTGCCAGCAGCCGCCTGACAGGGGCCGCCACAGATACGCAGTATTTT
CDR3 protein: CASSRLTGAATDTQYF

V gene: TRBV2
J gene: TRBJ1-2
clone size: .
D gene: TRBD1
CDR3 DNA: TGTGCCAGCAGTGAGACAGGGGAAAGCGGCTACACCTTC
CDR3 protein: CASSETGESGYTF

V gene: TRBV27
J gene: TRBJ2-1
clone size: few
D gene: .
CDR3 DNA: TGTGCCAGCAGTTTAGTTGCGGATGAGCAGTTCTTC
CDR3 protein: CASSLVADEQFF

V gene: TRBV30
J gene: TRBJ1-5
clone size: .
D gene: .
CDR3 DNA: TGTGCCTGGAGTGTTGGGGAAGGCCAGCCCCAGCATTTT
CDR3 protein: CAWSVGEGQPQHF

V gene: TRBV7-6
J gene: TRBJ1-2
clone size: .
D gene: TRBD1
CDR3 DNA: TGTGCCAGCAGCGCTCGAGGGGGCGCGGAAGGCTACACCTTC
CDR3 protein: CASSARGGAEGYTF

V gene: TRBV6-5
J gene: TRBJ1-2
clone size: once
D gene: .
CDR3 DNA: TGTGCCAGCAGTACCGACAGTAACTATGGCTACACCTTC
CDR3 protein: CASSTDSNYGYTF

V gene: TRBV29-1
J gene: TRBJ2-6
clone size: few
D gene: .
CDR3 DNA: TGCAGCGTTTCAGGGACTGGGGCCAACGTCCTGACTTTC
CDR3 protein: CSVSGTGANVLTF

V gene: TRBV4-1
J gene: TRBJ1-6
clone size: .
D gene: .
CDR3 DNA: TGCGCCAGCAGCCAAGAACGGCAGGGAATTATAGGTTCACCCCTCCACTTT
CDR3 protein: CASSQERQGIIGSPLHF

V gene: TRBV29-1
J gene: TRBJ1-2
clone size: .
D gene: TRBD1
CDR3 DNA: TGCAGCGTTGGGGGGACAGGGGATGGCTACACCTTC
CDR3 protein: CSVGGTGDGYTF

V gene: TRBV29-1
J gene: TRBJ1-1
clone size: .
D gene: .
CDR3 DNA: TGCAGCCTAAATTGGGGCAGTGAAGCTTTCTTT
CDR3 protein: CSLNWGSEAFF

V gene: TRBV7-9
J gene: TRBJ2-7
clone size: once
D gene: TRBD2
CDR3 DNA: TGTGCCAGCAGCTTAGGGCGGGAGGGAGCGTACGAGCAGTACTTC
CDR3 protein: CASSLGREGAYEQYF

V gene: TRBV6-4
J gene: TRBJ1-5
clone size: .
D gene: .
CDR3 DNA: TGTGCCAGCAGTGTCGGTCCCAATCAGCCCCAGCATTTT
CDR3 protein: CASSVGPNQPQHF

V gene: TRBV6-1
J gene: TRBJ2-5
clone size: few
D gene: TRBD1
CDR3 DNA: TGTGCCAGCTATCGAGACAGGGGGGAGACCCAGTACTTC
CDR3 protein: CASYRDRGETQYF

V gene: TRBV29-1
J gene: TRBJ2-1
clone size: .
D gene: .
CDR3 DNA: TGCAGCGTTGAGAGGTTAGGATACCGGACTGAAGCTTTCTTC
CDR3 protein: CSVERLGYRTEAFF

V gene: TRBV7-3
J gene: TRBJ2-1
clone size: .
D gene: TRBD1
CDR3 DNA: TGTGCCAGCAGCTTCAACCGACAGGGGGGTCGGAGCAATGAGCAGTTCTTC
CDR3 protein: CASSFNRQGGRSNEQFF

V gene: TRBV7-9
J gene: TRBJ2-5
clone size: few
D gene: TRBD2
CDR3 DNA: TGTGCCAGCAGCCCGCCGGGGCTAGCGGGAGGTCTGACCCAGTACTTC
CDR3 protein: CASSPPGLAGGLTQYF

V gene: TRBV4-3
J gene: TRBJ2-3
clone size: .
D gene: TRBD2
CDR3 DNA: TGCGCCAGCAGCCAAGACGGTCTAGCGGGAAGTGATACGCAGTATTTT
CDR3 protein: CASSQDGLAGSDTQYF

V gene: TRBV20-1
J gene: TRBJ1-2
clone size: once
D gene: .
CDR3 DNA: TGCAGTGCTGGAGATAGAGACGGACACTCGACCTACTATGGCTACACCTTC
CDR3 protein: CSAGDRDGHSTYYGYTF

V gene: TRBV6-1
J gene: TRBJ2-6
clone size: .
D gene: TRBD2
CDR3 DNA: TGTGCCAGCAGCCGCCTGTCCCCTGGGGGGGTCAACGTCCTGACTTTC
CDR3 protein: CASSRLSPGGVNVLTF

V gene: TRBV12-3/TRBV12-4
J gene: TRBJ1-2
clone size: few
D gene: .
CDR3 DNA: TGTGCCAGCAGTTCCCGACAGGCCCTTGGCTATGGCTACACCTTC
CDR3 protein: CASSSRQALGYGYTF

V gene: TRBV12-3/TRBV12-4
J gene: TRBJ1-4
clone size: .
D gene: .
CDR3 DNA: TGTGCCAGCAGTTTATCCGAGGAAAAACTGTTTTTT
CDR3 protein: CASSLSEEKLFF

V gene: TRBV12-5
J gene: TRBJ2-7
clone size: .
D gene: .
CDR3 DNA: TGTGCTAGTGGCCCCCCCCACGAGCAGTACTTC
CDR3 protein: CASGPPHEQYF

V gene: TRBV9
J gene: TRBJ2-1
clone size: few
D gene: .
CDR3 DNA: TGTGCCAGCAGCGTAGAGTGGCAGGGTTACAATGAGCAGTTCTTC
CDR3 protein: CASSVEWQGYNEQFF

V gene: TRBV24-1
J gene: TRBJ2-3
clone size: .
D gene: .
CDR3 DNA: TGTGCCACCAGTGCTGGGAGCCCCGGTACGCAGTATTTT
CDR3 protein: CATSAGSPGTQYF

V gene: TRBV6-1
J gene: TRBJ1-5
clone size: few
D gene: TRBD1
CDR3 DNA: TGTGCCAGCAGCCCCGGACAGGGGGCATCGGGCAATCAGCCCCAGCATTTT
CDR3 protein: CASSPGQGASGNQPQHF

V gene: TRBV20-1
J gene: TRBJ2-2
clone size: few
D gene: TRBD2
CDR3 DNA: TGCAGTGCTAGGGCGGGAGGACGGACCGGGGAGCTGTTTTTT
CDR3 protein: CSARAGGRTGELFF

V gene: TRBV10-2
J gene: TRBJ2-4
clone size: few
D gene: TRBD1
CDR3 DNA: TGCGCCAGCACCCCAGGGGGAAACATTCAGTACTTC
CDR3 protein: CASTPGGNIQYF

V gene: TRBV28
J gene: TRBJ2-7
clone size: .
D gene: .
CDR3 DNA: TGTGCCAGCAGTCCGCGACCAGGGCGCGGTCCGTACGAGCAGTACTTC
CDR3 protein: CASSPRPGRGPYEQYF

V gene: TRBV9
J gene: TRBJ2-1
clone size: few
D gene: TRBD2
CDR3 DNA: TGTGCCAGCAGCGTTACGGGAGGATCTTACAATGAGCAGTTCTTC
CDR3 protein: CASSVTGGSYNEQFF

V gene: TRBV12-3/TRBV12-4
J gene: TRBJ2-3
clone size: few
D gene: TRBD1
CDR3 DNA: TGTGCCAGCACCGTAACAGGGGCCATTGCGCAGTATTTT
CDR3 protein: CASTVTGAIAQYF

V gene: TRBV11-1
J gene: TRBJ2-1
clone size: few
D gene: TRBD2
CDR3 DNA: TGTGCCAGCAGCTCCTTGACTAGCGGGGAAAATGAGCAGTTCTTC
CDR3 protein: CASSSLTSGENEQFF

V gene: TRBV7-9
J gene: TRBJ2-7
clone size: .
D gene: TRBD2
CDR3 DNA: TGTGCCAGCAGCACTAGCGGGCTCGAGCAGTACTTC
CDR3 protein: CASSTSGLEQYF

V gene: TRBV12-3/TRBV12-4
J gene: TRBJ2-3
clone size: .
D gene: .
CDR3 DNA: TGTGCCAGCAGAATATCTGGCACAGATACGCAGTATTTT
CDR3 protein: CASRISGTDTQYF

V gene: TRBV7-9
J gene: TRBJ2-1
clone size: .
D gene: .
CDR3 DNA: TGTGCCAGCAGCCCAAACGCCGGACTGGGGGGCTACAATGAGCAGTTCTTC
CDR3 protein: CASSPNAGLGGYNEQFF

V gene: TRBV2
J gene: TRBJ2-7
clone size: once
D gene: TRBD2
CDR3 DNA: TGTGCCAGCAGTCCCCCTTTAGCGATAGCGGGAAATTCGTACGAGCAGTACTTC
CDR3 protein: CASSPPLAIAGNSYEQYF

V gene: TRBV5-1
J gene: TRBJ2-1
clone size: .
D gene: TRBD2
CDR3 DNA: TGCGCCAGCAGCTTGGCGACTAGCGGGTCCTACAATGAGCAGTTCTTC
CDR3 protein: CASSLATSGSYNEQFF

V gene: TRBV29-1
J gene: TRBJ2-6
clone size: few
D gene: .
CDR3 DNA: TGCAGCGTTGAATGGGCAGGGACCGGGGCCAACGTCCTGACTTTC
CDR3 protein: CSVEWAGTGANVLTF

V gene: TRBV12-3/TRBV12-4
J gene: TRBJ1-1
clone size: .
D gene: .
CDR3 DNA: TGTGCCAGCAGTGGGAGGTGGCCGAACACTGAAGCTTTCTTT
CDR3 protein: CASSGRWPNTEAFF

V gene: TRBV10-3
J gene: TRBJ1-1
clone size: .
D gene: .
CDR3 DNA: TGTGCCATCAGTGGGACAAACACTGAAGCTTTCTTT
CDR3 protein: CAISGTNTEAFF

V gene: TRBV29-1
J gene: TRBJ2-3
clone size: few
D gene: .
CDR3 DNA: TGCAGCGCCGAACCGATGGTGGCAGATACGCAGTATTTT
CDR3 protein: CSAEPMVADTQYF

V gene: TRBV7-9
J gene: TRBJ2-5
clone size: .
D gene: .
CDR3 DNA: TGTGCCAGCAGTTTAGGGGGACTGGAGCAGTACTTC
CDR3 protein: CASSLGGLEQYF

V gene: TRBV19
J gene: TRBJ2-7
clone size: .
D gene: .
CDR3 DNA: TGTGCCAGTAGTATATATACAGGGAGCGAGCAGTACTTC
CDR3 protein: CASSIYTGSEQYF

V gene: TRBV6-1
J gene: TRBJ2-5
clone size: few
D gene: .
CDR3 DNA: TGTGCCAGCAGCGAACAGGGAGGGTTGGGTGAGCAGTACTTC
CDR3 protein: CASSEQGGLGEQYF